This TCR beta chain was recovered during a study of shared clonotypes between healthy human individuals (dated by TCRdb to about 2020). Study-wide context: The cohort comprised a couple of women and a few men aged 18 to 49 years. Different laboratories and diverse techniques were used to prepare libraries and sequence TCR repertoires, to increase sequencing depth and limit assay-specific biases. For each donor, CD4 naive and CD4 memory were each given three plates, CD8 naive was given two plates, and CD8 memory was given one plate. To estimate repertoire size and how much clonotype sharing occurs between individuals, the study deeply sequenced the blood TCR repertoires of several healthy adults. Leukapheresis yielded between about 0.9 and 8.9 billion PBMCs per donor. The research as a whole found: Pairwise subsampling led to the expectation that sequencing depth would affect the degree of clonotype sharing among donors. Higher generation probabilities were observed for clonotypes shared by all four sorted-subset donors than for non-shared clonotypes. Across a few donors, roughly 5% of naive CD4, 3% to 3.5% of naive CD8, 2% to 2.5% of memory CD4, and approximately 0.4% of memory CD8 clonotypes were shared. Sampling was restricted to blood, and TCR repertoires in tissue are likely to differ from TCR repertoires in blood. The genetic and exposure-history diversity represented was limited by the small number of donors. Naive subsets generally had larger estimated clonotype richness than memory subsets. Even with the large sequencing depth, rarefaction of the sorted-subset datasets indicated that sequencing was incomplete.

This clone was detected once. Its binding antigen is unknown. No base quality information exists; no much larger clone differs at one position. TCR CDR3 regions were amplified from genomic DNA by multiplex PCR using the deep immunoSEQ assay. For each cell subset, the extracted genomic DNA was distributed evenly across all wells of several immunoSEQ 96-well plates, and each plate served as one replicate. For sorted subsets, approximately 190 ng of genomic DNA, equivalent to some 33,000 T cell genomes, went into each replicate PCR. Purified libraries were quantified with a Qubit 3.0 fluorometer, sized on a Bioanalyzer 2100, and re-quantified with the KAPA Library Quantification kit. Each immunoSEQ 96-well plate was sequenced on its own single-read 150-cycle Illumina NextSeq 550 flow cell. The paper's data handling went like this. The immunoSEQ output contained only junctional sequences without quality scores, so filtering could not match that applied to full-length reads. To assign V/J genes and CDR3, sequences were annotated using PyIR, a Python wrapper for IgBLAST v1.9, with IMGT germline references. Any read was removed if the V/J assignment was weak (E-value above 1e-6), the CDR3 was missing, or the read contained stop codons, out-of-frame junctions, or ambiguous translated residues. A V3J clonotype was defined by an identical inferred V gene, J gene, and CDR3 amino acid sequence. To compute the percentage overlap between repertoires, the number of shared unique clonotypes was divided by the size of the smaller repertoire. Repertoire richness was assessed with RTK rarefaction, the Chao1 estimator, and Recon v2.1 estimates of unobserved clonotypes. For all TCRbeta clonotypes obtained by the gDNA method from four donors, generation probabilities were computed with OLGA. TCRdb obtained this table from immuneACCESS and retained in-frame rearrangements with V and J assigned. These tables miss some clones; where compared with another copy, unresolved V genes account for less than half of the shortfall, and the remainder is unexplained. V and J calls and clone size are given by that table; D and trimming were obtained from the DNA. The sample includes roughly 2,300,000 clones, with 85% to 95% observed a single time. Around 0.38% of the sample belongs to the ten largest clones.

Donors were healthy HIV-negative adults with no recently reported acute infections or vaccinations. Every donor was a Caucasian adult residing in Nashville, Tennessee, USA. CD4+ T cells were enriched by magnetic negative selection; naive cells were then positively selected on CD45RA, and the negative fraction formed the memory subset. Blood was collected by leukapheresis, and PBMCs were isolated by Ficoll-Histopaque density gradient centrifugation and then cryopreserved in liquid nitrogen vapor phase. Analytical flow cytometry was used to check the purity and quantity of each magnetically sorted T cell population. Genomic DNA was isolated from every sorted fraction and measured by UV absorbance on a Nanodrop 2000c. The receptor's source is a man younger than 35 in good health. Some clones in this sample may be carry-over from other donors' samples. Material for sequencing was naive CD4+ T cells from PBMCs. This specimen's cell subset or site label, per the study, means: CD45RA+ positively selected.

The base sequence is TGTGCCAGCAGTTTTATACAGGGGGCGTGGGGCAAAATGAACACTGAAGCTTTCTTT. Its protein is CASSFIQGAWGKMNTEAFF. The chain joins TRBV28 to TRBJ1-1; a stretch of 9 junction bases matches TRBD1. CDR1 and CDR2, looked up from the germline V gene, are MDHEN and SYDVKM. V is pruned by 3 bases and J by 0 bases, leaving 14 bases of the junction without a gene match. The CDR3 runs 19 amino acids, cysteine and phenylalanine included. Only CDR3 DNA is held: 57 bases, read in frame from base 1.